This paragraph reports one TCR beta chain. Its antigen is unknown. Base-call qualities are not available, and no considerably larger clone is one nucleotide away. This entry belongs to a study of T cells after yellow fever vaccination (dated by TCRdb to the late 2010s). Context from the whole study: The SMART-Seq v4 Ultra Low Input RNA kit was used to prepare libraries from fractions with low cell numbers. Bulk TCR alpha and beta repertoires were sequenced longitudinally to track T-cell clones before and after primary and booster YFV17D yellow fever vaccination. Two healthy male donors, one aged 18 to 29 and one aged 30 to 40 years, made up the cohort. Blood was collected at multiple timepoints before and after primary and secondary immunization, and bulk PBMC replicates and cell subsets were isolated. General conclusions and limits of the study: Because abundant contaminating clonotypes from the bulk population could be contained in FACS-sorted repertoires, computational filtering was required. Because the study included only a couple of donors, the extent to which the findings can be generalized is limited. A small share of clonotypes occurred in both CD4 and CD8 compartments, likely arising from convergent recombination. Most clones expanded after primary vaccination (96% of CD4 and around 88% of CD8) were re-detected after the booster, suggesting that broad memory maintenance occurred. Compared with the primary T-cell response, the secondary T-cell response was weaker but faster, peaking on day 5 rather than day 15.

TCR cDNA was synthesized by 5'RACE template switching, which introduced a universal primer site and unique molecular identifiers. cDNA synthesis was primed from both the TCR alpha and TCR beta constant segments. Library amplification used two PCR steps, and the second PCR step added sample barcodes and sequencing adapters. Sequencing of libraries was performed on Illumina HiSeq 2500 (2x100 bp) or NovaSeq (2x150 bp). Per the source publication's procedure: MIGEC handled demultiplexing of reads and collapsing into UMI consensus sequences, while MiXCR performed V(D)J alignment. Vaccine-responding clonotypes were identified with edgeR using replicate PBMC samples, with FDR below 0.01 and a log2 fold change above 5 up to day 15 being required. Each bulk clonotype was labeled CD4 or CD8 based on which sequenced repertoire, CD4 or CD8, contained the clonotype at higher abundance. The public reads were reanalyzed by TCRdb: fastp trimming at Q25, MiXCR alignment, in-frame beta chains only. Identical CDR3 proteins give one entry, which carries the most common genes and DNA. TCRdb, not the authors, supplied the V and J calls. This sample is represented by about 360,000 distinct CDR3 sequences; 6.2% of them were singletons. Over 14% of the sample goes to the ten largest clones.

The treatment or condition label on this specimen signifies: live attenuated yellow fever vaccine strain. At each blood-draw timepoint, two biological replicates of bulk PBMCs were collected. PBMCs were isolated from peripheral blood using a standard Ficoll-Paque protocol. RNA was extracted with TriZol from bulk PBMCs, CD4 and CD8 fractions, and dextramer-positive and dextramer-negative fractions. The material sequenced was PBMCs, taken 5 days after the yellow fever booster vaccination. The sequence was obtained from a man under 40 who received the YFV17D yellow fever vaccine.

The base sequence is TGTGCCAGCAGCTTCCGACTAGCGGGAGGTGATGAGCAGTTCTTC. Its coded protein is CASSFRLAGGDEQFF. The receptor chain draws on TRBV7-6 and TRBJ2-1; 13 of the junction bases match TRBD2. V loses 3 bases at its end and J loses 8 bases; junction bases beyond the gene matches: 4. The CDR3 goes from the cysteine to the phenylalanine over 15 residues. Only the CDR3 DNA stays, 45 bases, in frame from base 1. Via the germline V gene, CDR1 is SGHVS and CDR2 FNYEAQ. The variable domain in full, with residues beyond the CDR3 obtained from the reference TRBV7-6 and TRBJ2-1 genes, is GAGVSQSPRYKVTKRGQDVALRCDPISGHVSLYWYRQALGQGPEFLTYFNYEAQQDKSGLPNDRFSAERPEGSISTLTIQRTEQRDSAMYRCASSFRLAGGDEQFFGPGTRLTVL.